This paragraph covers one TCR beta chain sequence. What it binds is unknown. The data were taken from a study of cytomegalovirus exposure and HLA in healthy donors. Overall study results and limits: Trimming of TCR beta V- and J-genes showed a link, identified in a later analysis, to a missense DCLRE1C variant. Most TCR sequences were rare, but some public TCRs occurred in many donors. Presence/absence analyses took donor sequencing depth as roughly uniform. What a later analysis reportedly showed was that an Asian-associated ancestry cluster had fewer N-insertions than the approximately 700-donor mean.

PCR employed 60 Vbeta and 13 Jbeta primers. Here immunoSEQ multiplex PCR was the method, and the copy in TCRdb shows in-frame clones only, minus some. The profile covers 140,000 to 150,000 clones, with approximately 80% appearing a single time and around 2.5% taken by the ten largest. CDR1 is SGHTA, CDR2 FQGNSA, per germline. This CDR3 is 13 amino acids long. V was clipped by 5 bases and J by 4 bases, with 11 bases between them. The receptor's source is a woman aged 18-35 years in good health and CMV-seropositive. The chain joins TRBV7-2 to TRBJ2-5, with a tentative D call TRBD1 (5 bases). Source material: PBMCs. DNA of the CDR3: TGTGCCAGCAGCGCCGGACAAGGAGAGACCCAGTACTTC. Its translation: CASSAGQGETQYF.